This TCR beta chain is drawn from a study of graft-versus-host responses after intestinal transplantation. Overall study: Every one of the recipients received anti-thymocyte globulin induction and afterwards took tacrolimus and steroids for approximately three years. Regarding the study as a whole: Some GvH clones appeared in ileal mucosa or blood before recipient bone marrow.

A note on this clone: Its antigen is still unknown.

The table came from immunoSEQ multiplex PCR; TCRdb's copy has only in-frame clones and leaves some out. The sample contains 45,000 to 55,000 clones, 85% to 95% of which appear only once. V was clipped by 4 bases and J by 2 bases; unmatched bases: 9. CDR1 MNHEY and CDR2 SMNVEV come from the germline V gene (reference sequence). CDR3 size: 17 residues. This material consisted of PBMCs, taken around 27 months after a first intestinal transplant, on the day of a second. This receptor was taken from a human patient who received an intestinal transplant, so some T cells may come from the graft donor. The chain employs TRBV27 and TRBJ2-1, with TRBD2 matching 9 bases. CDR3 loop: CASSSTTSGNPYNEQFF. CDR3 in DNA: TGTGCCAGCAGTTCTACGACTAGCGGTAATCCCTACAATGAGCAGTTCTTC.